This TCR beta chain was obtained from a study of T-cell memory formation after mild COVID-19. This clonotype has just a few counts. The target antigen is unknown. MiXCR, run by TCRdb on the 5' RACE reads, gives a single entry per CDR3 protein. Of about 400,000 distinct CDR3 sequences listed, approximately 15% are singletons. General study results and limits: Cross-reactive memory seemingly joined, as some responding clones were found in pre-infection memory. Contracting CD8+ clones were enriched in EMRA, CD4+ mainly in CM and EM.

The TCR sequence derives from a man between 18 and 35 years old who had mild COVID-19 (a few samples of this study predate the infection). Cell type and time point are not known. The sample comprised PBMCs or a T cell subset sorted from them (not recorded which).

The CDR3 loop is CSGGQYQETQYF. CDR3 nucleotides: TGCAGCGGGGGACAGTACCAAGAGACCCAGTACTTC. The chain uses TRBV29-1 and TRBJ2-5; TRBD1 aligns across 7 bases. This CDR3 contains 12 residues. CDR1 is SQVTM and CDR2 is ANQGSEA in the germline V gene. Trimming took 7 bases from V and 0 from J; bases not matched to a gene: 2.